This section outlines one TCR beta chain sequence together with its context. How the authors handled the data: Nucleated cell number was recorded as an estimate derived from reference gene primer amplification. Libraries were prepared by immunoSEQ multiplex PCR; TCRdb keeps only in-frame clonotypes and omits some of them. That table gives V, J and clone size, and the DNA gave D and trimming. The sample holds roughly 70,000 clones, approximately 83% seen once. This sample is drawn from a study of blood T cell repertoires in COVID-19. The overall study: Specimens from acute and convalescent COVID-19 originated in the United States, Italy and Spain. Sample material is recorded as cDNA or gDNA derived from T cells, B-cell-depleted T cells, or PBMCs.

The sequenced sample consisted of peripheral blood. This clonotype was sampled from a woman aged 60-75 years with acute or convalescent COVID-19.

The CDR3, as DNA: TGTGCACCGGACAGGGTCGGTCAGCCCCAGCATTTT. Translated: CAPDRVGQPQHF. The chain carries TRBV27 and TRBJ1-5; TRBD1 aligns across 8 bases. The CDR3 consists of 12 residues. CDR1 and CDR2 (germline): MNHEY, SMNVEV (reference sequence).